This T cell receptor (beta chain) stems from a study of cytomegalovirus exposure and HLA in healthy donors. Study-level information: Some 87 million unique TCRs from HLA-typed donors were held in an early release of data.

With 60 Vbeta and 13 Jbeta primers, the PCR was carried out. Profiling relied on immunoSEQ multiplex PCR, and the TCRdb table lists in-frame clones only, not all of them. Here the sample spans 90,000 or so clones, around 79% being singletons. Comment on this clone: Its antigen is undetermined.

Germline V gene data show CDR1 as SQVTM and CDR2 as ANQGSEA. The trim removed 7 bases at V and 8 bases at J, leaving 12 bases unmatched. The CDR3 has 13 residues. General study points: It was confirmed in vitro that a few of the CMV-associated chains were specific for CMV antigens.

This chain uses TRBV29-1 with TRBJ2-3; 7 bases agree with TRBD2. The clonotype was recovered from a female donor in good health and CMV-seronegative. Sequenced sample: PBMCs. CDR3 sequence reads: CSGDYPPTGTQYF. CDR3 DNA: TGCAGCGGGGACTACCCTCCCACGGGTACGCAGTATTTT.